This T cell receptor (beta chain) was identified in a study of T cells in localized non-small cell lung cancer. General study points: Out of the top 100 tumor clones, a median roughly 58 were seen in adjacent lung. With higher T cell density in blood came longer overall survival. Clonality peaked in uninvolved adjacent lung rather than tumor.

As regards this clone: Its antigen is undetermined.

The CDR3 covers 15 residues. The junction had 1 base not matched to a gene; V was cut back by 0 bases and J by 5 bases. In germline, CDR1 is LGHNA, CDR2 YSLEER. TCRdb's copy holds only in-frame clones and misses some; the assay was immunoSEQ multiplex PCR. Among about 54,000 clones listed, around four fifths were seen once. The sample in question was peripheral blood, obtained before any cancer treatment. This chain connects TRBV4-3 to TRBJ1-6, with TRBD1 identical over 7 bases. This TCR was sampled from a female donor older than 55 with stage II squamous cell lung carcinoma. In nucleotides, the CDR3 is TGCGCCAGCAGCCAAGACACAGGGGATAATTCACCCCTCCACTTT. This codes for CASSQDTGDNSPLHF.